Following are 10 T cell receptor beta chains from one sample sequenced in a study of blood T cells in healthy people across ages. Primed by a sample-barcoded 5' primer and a J-beta primer mix, a second PCR proceeded for 7 to 11 cycles. TCRdb re-analysed the 5' RACE reads in MiXCR, keeping a single row per CDR3 protein. This sample carries about 680,000 distinct CDR3 sequences, 49% of them seen once, and the ten largest clones take roughly 31%. Input material: blood. The receptor source for this set is a woman between 55 and 75 years old in good health.

V usage is TRBV20-1 and J usage is TRBJ1-4; D perhaps matches TRBD1 (5 bases). This CDR3 has 16 amino acids. Trimming pared 1 base from V and 0 bases from J, leaving 12 bases between. The germline V gene encodes CDR1 DFQATT and CDR2 SNEGSKA (reference sequence). CDR3 loop: CSARGSTGPTNEKLFF. The CDR3 DNA reads as TGCAGTGCTAGAGGATCGACGGGACCAACTAATGAAAAACTGTTTTTT.

A few counts support this clonotype. J is TRBJ2-2 and V is TRBV20-1; 8 nucleotides align to TRBD2. Per germline, CDR1 DFQATT and CDR2 SNEGSKA (reference sequence). The CDR3 length is 14 residues. V trimming: 5 bases; J trimming: 2 bases; junction bases outside the gene matches: 4. DNA for the CDR3: TGCAGTGCTGTGACTAGCGCCAACACCGGGGAGCTGTTTTTT. Its translation is CSAVTSANTGELFF.

The V and J genes are TRBV12-3 or TRBV12-4 and TRBJ2-4; 10 bases agree with TRBD2. V gave up 5 bases and J gave up 2 bases; unmatched junction bases: 9. CDR3 length: 17 residues. Here the CDR3 DNA reads TGTGCCAGCAGTCTTCGTACTAGCGGGATTACCAAAAACATTCAGTACTTC. It is translated as CASSLRTSGITKNIQYF.

J is TRBJ2-1 and V is TRBV28; 7 nucleotides agree with TRBD2. V gave up 7 bases and J gave up 2 bases; unmatched junction bases: 5. Germline CDR1 and CDR2: MDHEN and SYDVKM. This CDR3 is 14 amino acids long. Here the CDR3 reads CASKGGSAYNEQFF. The CDR3 DNA follows: TGTGCCAGCAAGGGCGGGAGCGCCTACAATGAGCAGTTCTTC.

This clonotype was seen ten or more times. The chain uses TRBV29-1 and TRBJ2-5; weak D call: TRBD2 (6 bases). CDR1 is SQVTM, CDR2 ANQGSEA, per germline. The length of the CDR3 is 13 residues. V gave up 3 bases and J gave up 5 bases, with 13 bases separating them. CDR3 coding DNA: TGCAGCGTTGAGGAGGGTGCCGGGGAGACCCAGTACTTC. This codes for CSVEEGAGETQYF.

This clonotype was found many times. The chain employs TRBV29-1 and TRBJ2-1, with D perhaps TRBD2 (6 bases). V lost 2 bases, J lost 1 base, and 15 bases lay in between. Per the germline V gene, CDR1 is SQVTM and CDR2 is ANQGSEA. This CDR3 comprises 16 residues. The CDR3 reads CSVETSLASSYNEQFF. The DNA of the CDR3 is TGCAGCGTTGAAACCTCCCTAGCGTCGTCCTACAATGAGCAGTTCTTC.

The V gene is TRBV20-1, the J gene TRBJ2-7; 10 positions agree with TRBD2. The J call may be wrong; the DNA end is better matched by TRBJ2-5. Germline V gene lookup returns CDR1 DFQATT and CDR2 SNEGSKA (reference sequence). The CDR3 consists of 15 residues. The CDR3 loop reads CSASLAGGRRKTQYF. The CDR3 DNA reads TGCAGTGCAAGCTTAGCGGGAGGCCGGAGGAAGACCCAGTACTTC.

The chain couples TRBV20-1 to TRBJ2-7, with 7 bases fitting TRBD1. The CDR3 runs to 15 residues. The V gene's germline CDR1 is DFQATT and CDR2 SNEGSKA (reference sequence). The ends lost 5 bases at V and 2 bases at J; junction bases unmatched: 12. As DNA, the CDR3 is TGCAGTGCTCCTAGCCCACGGGACAGTACCTACGAGCAGTACTTC. This codes for CSAPSPRDSTYEQYF.

Details on this clonotype: An end of the junction differs from the germline gene, which may be a read error. The chain links TRBV4-2 to TRBJ1-6, with D uncertain. This CDR3 is 17 amino acids long. In germline, CDR1 is LGHNA, CDR2 YNFKEQ. CDR3 sequence reads: CASSQEGFGYRGSPPHF. DNA for the CDR3: TGTGCCAGCAGCCAAGAGGGTTTTGGTTATCGAGGCTCACCCCCCCACTTT.

The chain is built from TRBV20-1 and TRBJ2-7; TRBD2 agrees at 7 bases. The CDR3 runs to 16 residues. Germline lookup yields CDR1 DFQATT and CDR2 SNEGSKA (reference sequence). With V trimmed by 1 base and J by 0 bases, 9 bases remained unmatched. In DNA form, the CDR3 reads TGCAGTGCTAGAGCGCCCTTCAGCGGGACCTCCTACGAGCAGTACTTC. It encodes CSARAPFSGTSYEQYF.